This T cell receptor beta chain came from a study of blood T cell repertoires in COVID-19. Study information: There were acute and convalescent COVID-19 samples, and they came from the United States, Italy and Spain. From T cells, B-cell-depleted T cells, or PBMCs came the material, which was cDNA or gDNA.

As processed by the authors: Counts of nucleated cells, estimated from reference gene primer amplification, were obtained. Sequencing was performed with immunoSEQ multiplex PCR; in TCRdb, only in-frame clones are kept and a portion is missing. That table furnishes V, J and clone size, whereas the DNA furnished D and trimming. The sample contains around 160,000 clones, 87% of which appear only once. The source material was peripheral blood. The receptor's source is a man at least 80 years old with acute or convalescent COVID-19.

The DNA of the CDR3 is TGCGCCAGCAGCTTTAAAAAACCGGGACTAGCGGGTTACACAGATACGCAGTATTTT. Its translation is CASSFKKPGLAGYTDTQYF. The chain employs TRBV5-1 and TRBJ2-3, with TRBD2 identical over 12 bases. V shed 2 bases and J 2 bases; nucleotides not matched to a gene: 12. Looked up from germline, CDR1 is SGHRS and CDR2 is YFSETQ. The CDR3 is 19 amino acids.